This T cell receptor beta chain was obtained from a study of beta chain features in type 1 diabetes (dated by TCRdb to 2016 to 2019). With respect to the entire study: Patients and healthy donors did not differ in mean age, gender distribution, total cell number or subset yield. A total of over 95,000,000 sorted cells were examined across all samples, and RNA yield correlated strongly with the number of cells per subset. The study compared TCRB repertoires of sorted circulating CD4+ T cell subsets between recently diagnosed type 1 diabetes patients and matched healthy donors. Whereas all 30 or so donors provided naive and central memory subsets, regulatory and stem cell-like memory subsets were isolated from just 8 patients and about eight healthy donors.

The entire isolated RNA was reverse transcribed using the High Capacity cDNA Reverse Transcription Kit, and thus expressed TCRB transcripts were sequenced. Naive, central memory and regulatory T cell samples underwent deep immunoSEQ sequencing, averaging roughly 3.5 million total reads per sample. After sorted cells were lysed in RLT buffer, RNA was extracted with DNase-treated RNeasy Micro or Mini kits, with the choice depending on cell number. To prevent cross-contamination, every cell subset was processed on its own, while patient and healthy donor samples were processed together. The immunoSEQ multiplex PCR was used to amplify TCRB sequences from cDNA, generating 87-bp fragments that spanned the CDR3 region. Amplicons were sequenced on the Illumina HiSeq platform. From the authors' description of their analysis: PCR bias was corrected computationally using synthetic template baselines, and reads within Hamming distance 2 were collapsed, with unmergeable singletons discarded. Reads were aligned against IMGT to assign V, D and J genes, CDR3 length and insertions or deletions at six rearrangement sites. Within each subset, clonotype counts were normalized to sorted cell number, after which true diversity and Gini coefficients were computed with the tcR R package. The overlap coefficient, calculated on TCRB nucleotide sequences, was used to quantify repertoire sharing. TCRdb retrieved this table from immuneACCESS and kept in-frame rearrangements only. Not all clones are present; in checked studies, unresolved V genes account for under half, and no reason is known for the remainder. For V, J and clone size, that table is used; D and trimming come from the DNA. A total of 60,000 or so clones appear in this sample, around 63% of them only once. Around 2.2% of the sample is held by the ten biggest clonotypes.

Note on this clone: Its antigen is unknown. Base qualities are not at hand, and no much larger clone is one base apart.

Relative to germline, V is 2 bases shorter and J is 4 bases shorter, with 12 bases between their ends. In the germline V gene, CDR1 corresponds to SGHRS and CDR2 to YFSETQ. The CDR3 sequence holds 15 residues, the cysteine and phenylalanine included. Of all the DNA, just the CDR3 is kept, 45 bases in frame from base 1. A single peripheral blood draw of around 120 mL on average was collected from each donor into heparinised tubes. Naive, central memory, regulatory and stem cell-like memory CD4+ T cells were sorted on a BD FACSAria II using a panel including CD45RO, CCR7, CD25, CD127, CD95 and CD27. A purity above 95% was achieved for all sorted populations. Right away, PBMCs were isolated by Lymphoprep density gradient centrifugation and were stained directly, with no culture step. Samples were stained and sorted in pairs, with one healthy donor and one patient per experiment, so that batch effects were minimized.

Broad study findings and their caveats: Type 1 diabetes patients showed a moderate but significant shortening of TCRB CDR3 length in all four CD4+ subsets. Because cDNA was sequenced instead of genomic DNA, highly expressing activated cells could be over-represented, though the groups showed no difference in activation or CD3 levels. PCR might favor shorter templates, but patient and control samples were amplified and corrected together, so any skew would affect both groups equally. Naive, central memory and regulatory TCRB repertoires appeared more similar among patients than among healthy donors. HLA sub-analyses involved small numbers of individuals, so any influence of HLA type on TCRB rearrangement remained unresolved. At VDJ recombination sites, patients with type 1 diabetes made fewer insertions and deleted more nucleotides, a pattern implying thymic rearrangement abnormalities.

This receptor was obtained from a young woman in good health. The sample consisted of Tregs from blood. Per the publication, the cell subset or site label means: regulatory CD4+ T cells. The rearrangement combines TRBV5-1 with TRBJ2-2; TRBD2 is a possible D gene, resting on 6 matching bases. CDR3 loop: CASSFYWTITGELFF. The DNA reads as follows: TGCGCCAGCAGCTTCTACTGGACTATCACCGGGGAGCTGTTTTTT.